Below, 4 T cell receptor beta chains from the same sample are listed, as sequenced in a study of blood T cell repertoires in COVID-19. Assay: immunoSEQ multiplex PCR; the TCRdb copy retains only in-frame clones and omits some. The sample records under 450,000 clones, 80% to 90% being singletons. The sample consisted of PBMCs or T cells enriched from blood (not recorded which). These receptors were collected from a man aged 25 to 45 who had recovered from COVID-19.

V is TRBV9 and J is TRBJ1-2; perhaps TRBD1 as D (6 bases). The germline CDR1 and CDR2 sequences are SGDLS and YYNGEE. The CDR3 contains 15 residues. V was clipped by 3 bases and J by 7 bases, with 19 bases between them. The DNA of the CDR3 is TGTGCCAGCAGCGCCCGGTGGCAGGGGAAAGGTGGCTACACCTTC. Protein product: CASSARWQGKGGYTF.

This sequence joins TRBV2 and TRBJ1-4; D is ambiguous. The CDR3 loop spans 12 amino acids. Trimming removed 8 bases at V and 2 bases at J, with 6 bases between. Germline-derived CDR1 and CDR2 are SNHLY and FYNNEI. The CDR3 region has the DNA TGTGCCAGCGTTGGCACTAATGAAAAACTGTTTTTT. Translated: CASVGTNEKLFF.

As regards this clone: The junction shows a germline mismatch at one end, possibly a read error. The CDR3: CASSLRFGSGGSSYNEQFF. As DNA, the CDR3 is TGTGCTAGCAGCTTAAGGTTCGGAAGCGGGGGAAGCTCCTACAATGAGCAGTTCTTC. This chain uses TRBV7-7 with TRBJ2-1, with 8 bases identical to TRBD2. The CDR3 consists of 19 residues. Germline CDR1 reads SSHAT; CDR2 reads FNYEAQ (reference sequence).

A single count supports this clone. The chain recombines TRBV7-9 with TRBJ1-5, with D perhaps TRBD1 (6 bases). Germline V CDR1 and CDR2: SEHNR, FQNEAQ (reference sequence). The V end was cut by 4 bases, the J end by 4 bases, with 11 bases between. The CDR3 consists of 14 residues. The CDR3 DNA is TGTGCCAGCAGCTCAGGACAGTTTAATCAGCCCCAGCATTTT. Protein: CASSSGQFNQPQHF. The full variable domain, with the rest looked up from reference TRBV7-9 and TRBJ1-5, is DTGVSQNPRHKITKRGQNVTFRCDPISEHNRLYWYRQTLGQGPEFLTYFQNEAQLEKSRLLSDRFSAERPKGSFSTLEIQRTEQGDSAMYLCASSSGQFNQPQHFGDGTRLSIL.